Listed below are T cell receptor beta chains from one sample, sequenced in a study of graft-versus-host responses after intestinal transplantation. Their target antigens are unknown. Profiling relied on immunoSEQ multiplex PCR, and the TCRdb table lists in-frame clones only, not all of them. The data show about 92,000 clones, with around 83% seen just once and about 15% held by the top ten. The sequences come from unstimulated CD8+ T cells sorted from spleen or lymph node cells, collected before intestinal transplant. The origin of the receptors is a human donor who received an intestinal transplant. CDR3s include the opening cysteine and the closing phenylalanine or tryptophan. The D gene is left open where the match is weak. The listing skips clone size in some rows; elsewhere it reads once, few, many or a size class.

CDR3aa: CASSLHRNDPYGYTF; CDR3nt: TGTGCCAGCAGCCTTCACAGGAATGATCCCTATGGCTACACCTTC; j_gene: TRBJ1-2; len: 15; v_gene: TRBV13; abundance: NA; d_gene: NA
CDR3aa: CASSPPRTVNSPLHF; CDR3nt: TGTGCCAGCAGTCCCCCCCGGACAGTGAATTCACCCCTCCACTTT; j_gene: TRBJ1-6; len: 15; v_gene: TRBV28; abundance: few; d_gene: NA
CDR3aa: CASSERGGNQPQHF; CDR3nt: TGTGCCAGCAGTGAGAGGGGGGGCAATCAGCCCCAGCATTTT; j_gene: TRBJ1-5; len: 14; v_gene: TRBV2; abundance: NA; d_gene: NA
CDR3aa: CASSPGIYEQYF; CDR3nt: TGTGCCAGTAGCCCGGGGATCTACGAGCAGTACTTC; j_gene: TRBJ2-7; len: 12; v_gene: TRBV19; abundance: NA; d_gene: NA
CDR3aa: CASTQTTGSTYNEQFF; CDR3nt: TGCGCCAGCACCCAGACGACCGGATCTACCTACAATGAGCAGTTCTTC; j_gene: TRBJ2-1; len: 16; v_gene: TRBV4-1; abundance: few; d_gene: NA
CDR3aa: CASSRTGRTTEAFF; CDR3nt: TGTGCCAGCAGTAGGACAGGGAGAACCACTGAAGCTTTCTTT; j_gene: TRBJ1-1; len: 14; v_gene: TRBV6-1; abundance: NA; d_gene: TRBD1
CDR3aa: CASGTSGSMHEQYF; CDR3nt: TGTGCCAGCGGGACTAGCGGGAGTATGCACGAGCAGTACTTC; j_gene: TRBJ2-7; len: 14; v_gene: TRBV27; abundance: NA; d_gene: TRBD2
CDR3aa: CASSQDPQGNYGYTF; CDR3nt: TGCGCCAGCAGCCAAGATCCTCAGGGTAACTATGGCTACACCTTC; j_gene: TRBJ1-2; len: 15; v_gene: TRBV4-1; abundance: NA; d_gene: NA
CDR3aa: CASSQGTGFYEQYF; CDR3nt: TGTGCCAGCAGCCAAGGGACAGGGTTTTACGAGCAGTACTTC; j_gene: TRBJ2-7; len: 14; v_gene: TRBV14; abundance: NA; d_gene: TRBD1
CDR3aa: CASGRAGYSGDEQYF; CDR3nt: TGCGCCAGCGGGAGGGCCGGTTATTCGGGCGACGAGCAGTACTTC; j_gene: TRBJ2-7; len: 15; v_gene: TRBV5-1; abundance: NA; d_gene: TRBD2
CDR3aa: CASSLDAGGYEQYF; CDR3nt: TGTGCCAGCAGCTTAGACGCGGGGGGTTACGAGCAGTACTTC; j_gene: TRBJ2-7; len: 14; v_gene: TRBV11-2; abundance: NA; d_gene: TRBD2
CDR3aa: CASQAGYNEQFF; CDR3nt: TGTGCCAGCCAAGCGGGGTACAATGAGCAGTTCTTC; j_gene: TRBJ2-1; len: 12; v_gene: TRBV7-9; abundance: NA; d_gene: TRBD2
CDR3aa: CASSVGGIEYPYEQYF; CDR3nt: TGTGCCAGCAGCGTAGGTGGGATCGAGTATCCCTACGAGCAGTACTTC; j_gene: TRBJ2-7; len: 16; v_gene: TRBV9; abundance: once; d_gene: NA
CDR3aa: CASSSPVGGPYEQYF; CDR3nt: TGTGCCAGCAGCTCCCCAGTGGGGGGCCCTTACGAGCAGTACTTC; j_gene: TRBJ2-7; len: 15; v_gene: TRBV5-6; abundance: NA; d_gene: NA
CDR3aa: CASSVGPGGYTDTQYF; CDR3nt: TGTGCCAGCAGCGTAGGGCCGGGGGGGTACACAGATACGCAGTATTTT; j_gene: TRBJ2-3; len: 16; v_gene: TRBV9; abundance: NA; d_gene: TRBD2
CDR3aa: CASSRGPYEQYF; CDR3nt: TGTGCCAGCAGTAGGGGTCCCTACGAGCAGTACTTC; j_gene: TRBJ2-7; len: 12; v_gene: TRBV27; abundance: few; d_gene: NA
CDR3aa: CASSEDGNTEAFF; CDR3nt: TGTGCCAGCAGTGAAGACGGGAACACTGAAGCTTTCTTT; j_gene: TRBJ1-1; len: 13; v_gene: TRBV6-5; abundance: once; d_gene: NA
CDR3aa: CASSQEDGSWEQYF; CDR3nt: TGCGCCAGCAGCCAAGAGGACGGGTCCTGGGAGCAGTACTTC; j_gene: TRBJ2-7; len: 14; v_gene: TRBV4-1; abundance: NA; d_gene: NA